A single sample is the source of the 26 T cell receptor beta chains below, sequenced in a study of post-analysis software for immune sequencing data. Regarding the study as a whole: Patients had higher frequencies than controls of about five TRBV segments, including TRBV5-6, TRBV5-1 and TRBV20-1.

Unique molecular identifiers had been added to the TCR beta cDNA libraries. TCRdb redid the calling of the PCR reads with MiXCR, one entry per CDR3 protein. The table shows 380,000 or so distinct CDR3 sequences, with around 37% occurring only once. Which antigens these TCRs recognize remains unknown. Sequencing input: blood. The receptors originated from a girl under 18 with multiple sclerosis.

The sample holds a few counts of this clonotype. This chain joins TRBV20-1 and TRBJ2-3; TRBD2 aligns across 9 bases. The CDR3 is 15 amino acids. The V and J ends lost 6 bases and 4 bases, in that order; junction bases with no gene match: 11. Germline CDR1 is DFQATT and CDR2 is SNEGSKA (reference sequence). The CDR3 DNA sequence: TGCAGTGCGAGTCAGCTAGCGGGGCGGGCAGATACGCAGTATTTT. It translates to CSASQLAGRADTQYF.

This clonotype showed up just a few times. The V and J genes are TRBV6-6 and TRBJ2-5; TRBD2 matches 12 bases. V shed 6 bases and J 3 bases; nucleotides not matched to a gene: 8. The CDR3 length is 16 residues. The germline V gene encodes CDR1 MNHNY and CDR2 SVGAGI (reference sequence). CDR3 amino acids: CASSYTSGGLKETQYF. The CDR3 bases are TGTGCCAGCAGCTATACTAGCGGGGGGTTAAAAGAGACCCAGTACTTC.

J is TRBJ1-1 and V is TRBV5-1; D is possibly TRBD1 (6 bases). Deletions cut 3 bases from V and 3 bases from J, with 12 bases between. Germline V gives CDR1 SGHRS, CDR2 YFSETQ. This CDR3 is built from 14 residues. CDR3 in DNA: TGCGCCAGCAGCTCCAGGGGCTCTGACACTGAAGCTTTCTTT. Translating it yields CASSSRGSDTEAFF.

This clonotype turned up a few times. The chain joins TRBV29-1 to TRBJ2-1; weak D call: TRBD1 (5 bases). Trimming left V 6 bases short and J 2 bases short, with 14 bases between. This CDR3 comprises 14 residues. The germline gives CDR1 SQVTM, CDR2 ANQGSEA. The CDR3 here is CSVLGQGTYNEQFF. CDR3 bases: TGCAGCGTCCTAGGCCAGGGTACCTACAATGAGCAGTTCTTC.

The chain combines TRBV12-3 or TRBV12-4 with TRBJ2-5; TRBD1 matches at 8 bases. The length of the CDR3 is 15 residues. V was pared by 7 bases and J by 4 bases, with 11 bases of the junction left unmatched. As DNA, the CDR3 is TGTGCCAGCAATAAACAGGGGGGCCCGCGAGAGACCCAGTACTTC. Translating it yields CASNKQGGPRETQYF.

V is TRBV20-1 and J is TRBJ2-1; 11 bases are shared with TRBD2. V shed 3 bases, J shed 3 bases, and the junction held 4 bases outside the gene matches. Germline CDR1 reads DFQATT; CDR2 reads SNEGSKA (reference sequence). This CDR3 contains 15 residues. The DNA for the CDR3 is TGCAGTGCTAGGAGGGGGACTAGCGGCTACAATGAGCAGTTCTTC. It yields the protein CSARRGTSGYNEQFF.

A few counts support this clonotype. The CDR3 bases are TGCGCCAGTAGGGTGGATCCAGGCATGAACACTGAAGCTTTCTTT. Its protein is CASRVDPGMNTEAFF. The chain recombines TRBV4-1 with TRBJ1-1; no reliable D call. V lost 9 bases and J lost 0, with 17 bases in between. Germline loops: CDR1 MGHRA, CDR2 YSYEKL. The CDR3 runs 15 residues.

The chain couples TRBV20-1 to TRBJ2-3; TRBD2 matches 11 bases. The CDR3 is made up of 21 amino acids. The V and J ends lost 0 bases and 4 bases, in that order; junction bases with no gene match: 21. Germline V CDR1 and CDR2: DFQATT, SNEGSKA (reference sequence). The CDR3 region has the DNA TGCAGTGCTAGAGAAACCCTAGCGGGGGGCCAGGCGGAGCAAAGCCCAGATACGCAGTATTTT. Translation gives CSARETLAGGQAEQSPDTQYF.

The V call is TRBV6-1, the J call TRBJ2-2, with D perhaps matching TRBD2 (6 bases). The CDR3 has 15 amino acids. V shed 7 bases and J shed 4 bases, with 16 bases lying between them. Germline-derived CDR1 and CDR2 are MNHNS and SASEGT. CDR3 residues: CASTLGPGSTGELFF. The DNA of the CDR3 is TGTGCCAGCACCCTGGGACCCGGGAGCACCGGGGAGCTGTTTTTT.

The J gene is TRBJ2-1, the V gene TRBV2; 8 nucleotides line up with TRBD2. CDR1 is SNHLY, CDR2 FYNNEI, per germline. V gave up 7 bases and J gave up 4 bases; unmatched junction bases: 9. CDR3 length: 15 residues. The CDR3 sequence is CASTRSSGGYNEQFF. Here the CDR3 DNA reads TGTGCCAGCACCCGAAGCAGCGGGGGTTACAATGAGCAGTTCTTC. Supplemented by reference TRBV2 and TRBJ2-1, the full variable domain reads EPEVTQTPSHQVTQMGQEVILRCVPISNHLYFYWYRQILGQKVEFLVSFYNNEISEKSEIFDDQFSVERPDGSNFTLKIRSTKLEDSAMYFCASTRSSGGYNEQFFGPGTRLTVL.

V is TRBV12-3 or TRBV12-4 and J is TRBJ2-1; a possible D gene is TRBD1 (5 bases). The CDR3 is 13 residues long. The V gene lost 5 bases and the J gene lost 4 bases, with 9 bases spanning the gap. The CDR3 is CASSTGHYNEQFF. The CDR3 coding sequence is TGTGCCAGCAGTACAGGACATTACAATGAGCAGTTCTTC.

This clonotype turned up a few times. CDR3 protein: CASSPTPTAGFEAFF. CDR3 nucleotides: TGTGCCAGCAGCCCTACCCCGACAGCGGGGTTTGAAGCTTTCTTT. This chain uses TRBV5-5 with TRBJ1-1; D possibly corresponds to TRBD1 (5 bases). CDR3 size: 15 residues. CDR1 SGHKS and CDR2 YYEKEE come from the germline V gene (reference sequence). Trimming took 4 bases from V and 7 from J, leaving 20 bases between them.

The sample holds a few counts of this clonotype. The chain carries TRBV18 and TRBJ1-1; possible D gene TRBD1, 6 bases. V lost 6 bases to trimming and J lost 6 bases, with 14 bases between them. CDR1 is KGHSH, CDR2 LQKENI, per germline. The CDR3 loop spans 13 amino acids. The DNA of the CDR3 is TGTGCCAGCTCGTACAGGGAGGAAGCTGAAGCTTTCTTT. It is translated as CASSYREEAEAFF.

The chain is built from TRBV5-1 and TRBJ1-5, with 9 bases matching TRBD1. V lost 2 bases to trimming and J lost 2 bases; unmatched junction nucleotides: 5. CDR1 and CDR2 from the germline V gene are SGHRS and YFSETQ. This CDR3 contains 16 residues. The CDR3: CASSLGTGMGNQPQHF. DNA of the CDR3: TGCGCCAGCAGCTTAGGGACAGGGATGGGCAATCAGCCCCAGCATTTT.

Comment on this clonotype: The conserved closing phenylalanine or tryptophan is absent in this CDR3, likely reflecting a read error. The chain is built from TRBV12-3 or TRBV12-4 and TRBJ1-1; D is unclear. V was cut by 7 bases and J by 5 bases, with 14 bases left in between. The CDR3 consists of 13 residues. The CDR3 DNA follows: TGTGCCAGCACCTTGCCGGTGGGGACTGAAGCTTTCTAT. Amino acids: CASTLPVGTEAFY.

The chain is built from TRBV7-2 and TRBJ2-1; TRBD2 aligns across 8 bases. Per the germline V gene, CDR1 is SGHTA and CDR2 is FQGNSA. The V and J ends lost 5 bases and 6 bases, in that order; junction bases with no gene match: 9. The CDR3 sequence is 15 residues long. As DNA, the CDR3 is TGTGCCAGCAGCATTAGCGGGGTGATTCGCAATGAGCAGTTCTTC. It encodes CASSISGVIRNEQFF.

The chain links TRBV30 to TRBJ2-2; D is ambiguous. Germline CDR1 GTSNPN, CDR2 SVGIG (reference sequence). Trimming pared 1 base from V and 6 bases from J, leaving 15 bases between. The CDR3 is 15 residues long. The CDR3 coding sequence is TGTGCCTGGAGTGCTATCCTTATTGGGGCCGGGGAGCTGTTTTTT. The encoded protein is CAWSAILIGAGELFF.

The chain couples TRBV19 to TRBJ1-2; the match to TRBD1 covers 10 bases. The CDR3 covers 16 residues. CDR1 is LNHDA and CDR2 is SQIVND in the germline V gene (reference sequence). V dropped 8 bases and J dropped 5; count of bases not matched to a gene: 14. The CDR3 nucleotides read TGTGCCAGTCTCACGAGGACAGGGGGGATGGGTTATGGCTACACCTTC. Protein product: CASLTRTGGMGYGYTF.

This chain uses TRBV29-1 with TRBJ2-1, with a weak D call TRBD2 (5 bases). This CDR3 contains 13 residues. Per the germline V gene, CDR1 is SQVTM and CDR2 is ANQGSEA. V gave up 4 bases and J gave up 13 bases, with 20 bases separating them. CDR3 sequence (DNA): TGCAGCGTTGTGGTTGACCCATGGGAGACCCAGTTCTTC. Residues: CSVVVDPWETQFF.

This rearrangement joins TRBV5-1 to TRBJ2-7, with TRBD1 identical over 10 bases. Per germline, CDR1 SGHRS and CDR2 YFSETQ. The CDR3 runs to 14 residues. V lost 7 bases to trimming and J lost 4 bases; unmatched junction nucleotides: 8. As DNA, the CDR3 is TGCGCCAGCGGGTCGGGACAGGGGTTTTACGAGCAGTACTTC. This encodes CASGSGQGFYEQYF.

CDR3 bases: TGTGCCAGCAGCCCGAGTGGGGGATTTCAGCCCCAGCATTTT. Protein product: CASSPSGGFQPQHF. The chain couples TRBV7-9 to TRBJ1-5; a weak D match, TRBD1 (5 bases). Germline-derived CDR1 and CDR2 are SEHNR and FQNEAQ (reference sequence). The CDR3 length is 14 residues. V was cut by 5 bases and J by 6 bases, with 14 bases left in between.

In nucleotides, the CDR3 is TGCGCCAGCAGCCAAGCTGCTTACAATGAGCAGTTCTTC. Translated, it gives CASSQAAYNEQFF. V is TRBV4-1 and J is TRBJ2-1, with D unresolved. Germline values: CDR1 MGHRA, CDR2 YSYEKL. The CDR3 runs to 13 residues. V was shortened by 1 base and J by 4 bases, with 5 bases between the two germline ends.

V gene TRBV20-1 combines with J gene TRBJ2-3; 7 nucleotides agree with TRBD1. CDR3 length equals 16 residues. Germline CDR1 reads DFQATT; CDR2 reads SNEGSKA (reference sequence). Losses at the gene ends were 1 base for V and 3 bases for J; bases not matched to a gene: 10. CDR3 coding DNA: TGCAGTGCTAGAGGGACAGGACTGGGTTCGACAGATACGCAGTATTTT. Protein product: CSARGTGLGSTDTQYF.

The gene calls are TRBV7-2 and TRBJ2-1; no reliable D call. The CDR3 contains 15 residues. The V gene lost 1 base and the J gene lost 10 bases, with 17 bases spanning the gap. CDR1 and CDR2 (germline): SGHTA, FQGNSA. CDR3: CASSLGGPRPKEQFF. Here the CDR3 DNA reads TGTGCCAGCAGCTTAGGGGGTCCCCGTCCCAAGGAGCAGTTCTTC.

With regard to this clonotype: This sequence may be a read error, since a much larger clone differs from it by one base. The J gene is TRBJ2-7, the V gene TRBV6-4; D might be TRBD1 or TRBD2, each matching 5 bases. The CDR3 has 15 amino acids. Per the germline V gene, CDR1 is MRHNA and CDR2 is SNTAGT. The CDR3 nucleotides read TGTGTCAGCAGTGAGGGGAAGGGGCCCTCCTACGAGCAGTACTTC. It translates to CVSSEGKGPSYEQYF.

This rearrangement joins TRBV5-1 to TRBJ1-1; TRBD1 might be the D (5 bases). There are 14 residues in the CDR3. CDR1 is SGHRS, CDR2 YFSETQ, per germline. V was trimmed by 5 bases and J by 1 base, leaving 12 bases between them. In DNA, the CDR3 is TGCGCCAGCAGGGGGGGACCACAGAACACTGAAGCTTTCTTT. Protein product: CASRGGPQNTEAFF.